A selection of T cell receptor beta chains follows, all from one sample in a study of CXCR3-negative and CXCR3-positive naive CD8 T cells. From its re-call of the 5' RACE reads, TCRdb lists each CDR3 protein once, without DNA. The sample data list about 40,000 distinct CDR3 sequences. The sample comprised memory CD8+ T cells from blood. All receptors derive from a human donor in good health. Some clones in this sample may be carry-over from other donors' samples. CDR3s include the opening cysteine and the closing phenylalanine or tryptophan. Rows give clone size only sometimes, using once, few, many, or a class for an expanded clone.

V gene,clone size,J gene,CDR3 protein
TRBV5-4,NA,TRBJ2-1,CASSLLQSSYNEQFF
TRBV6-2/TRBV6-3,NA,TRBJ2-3,CASRTTEPTDTQYF
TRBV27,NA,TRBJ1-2,CASSLTRQGFIYGYTF
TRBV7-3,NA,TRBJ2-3,CASSSISTDTQYF
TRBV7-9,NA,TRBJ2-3,CASSLARPSQGTQYF
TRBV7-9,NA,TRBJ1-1,CASSASSLNTEAFF
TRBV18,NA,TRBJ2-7,CASSPATGRPYEQYF
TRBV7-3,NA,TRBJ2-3,CASSFPRTGASSTDTQYF
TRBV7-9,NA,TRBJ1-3,CASSPPTHPGNTIYF
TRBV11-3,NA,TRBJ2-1,CASSHGPWDEQFF
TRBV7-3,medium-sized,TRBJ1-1,CASSFLRRGATEAFF
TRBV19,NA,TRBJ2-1,CASSIRLASGGPDNEQFF
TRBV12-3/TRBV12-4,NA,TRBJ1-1,CASSSSGQGIAFF
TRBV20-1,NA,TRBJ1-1,CSALRGDTEAFF
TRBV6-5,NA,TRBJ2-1,CASSLNTAEGKYNEQFF
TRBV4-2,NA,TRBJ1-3,CASSQDVGSSGNTIYF
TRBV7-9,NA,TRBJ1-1,CASSPLGHRDEAFF
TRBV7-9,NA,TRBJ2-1,CASSLALAGVTYNEQFF
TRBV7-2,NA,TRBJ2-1,CASSPGLAGGNEQFF
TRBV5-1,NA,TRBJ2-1,CASSTVPGLQEQFF
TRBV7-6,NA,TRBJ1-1,CASSFGPEEAGTEAFF
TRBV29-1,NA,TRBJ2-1,CSAETSGMYYNEQFF